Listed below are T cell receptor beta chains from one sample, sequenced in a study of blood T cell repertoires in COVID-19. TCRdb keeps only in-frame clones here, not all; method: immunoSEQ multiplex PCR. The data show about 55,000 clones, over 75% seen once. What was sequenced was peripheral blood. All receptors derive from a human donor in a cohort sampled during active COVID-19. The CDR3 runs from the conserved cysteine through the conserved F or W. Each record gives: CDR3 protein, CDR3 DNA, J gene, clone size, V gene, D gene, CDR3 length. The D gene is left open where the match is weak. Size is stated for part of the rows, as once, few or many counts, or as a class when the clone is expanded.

CDR3 protein: CASSGDRGLGLAQHF
CDR3 DNA: TGTGCCAGCAGTGGGGACAGGGGCCTCGGTTTGGCCCAGCATTTT
J gene: TRBJ1-5
clone size: .
V gene: TRBV28
D gene: TRBD1
CDR3 length: 15

CDR3 protein: CASSLAGGQDYQPQHF
CDR3 DNA: TGTGCCAGTAGTTTGGCCGGGGGGCAAGACTATCAGCCCCAGCATTTT
J gene: TRBJ1-5
clone size: few
V gene: TRBV19
D gene: .
CDR3 length: 16

CDR3 protein: CASSVRDRGSEAFF
CDR3 DNA: TGTGCCAGCAGCGTCCGAGACAGGGGGTCTGAAGCTTTCTTT
J gene: TRBJ1-1
clone size: once
V gene: TRBV9
D gene: TRBD1
CDR3 length: 14

CDR3 protein: CASSLPYYEQYF
CDR3 DNA: TGTGCCAGCAGCTTGCCCTACTACGAGCAGTACTTC
J gene: TRBJ2-7
clone size: .
V gene: TRBV5-6
D gene: .
CDR3 length: 12

CDR3 protein: CASSQGTGNNSPLHF
CDR3 DNA: TGTGCCAGCTCGCAAGGGACAGGCAATAATTCACCCCTCCACTTT
J gene: TRBJ1-6
clone size: .
V gene: TRBV18
D gene: TRBD1
CDR3 length: 15

CDR3 protein: CASSAGTGVMNTEAFF
CDR3 DNA: TGTGCCAGCAGTGCCGGGACAGGGGTTATGAACACTGAAGCTTTCTTT
J gene: TRBJ1-1
clone size: .
V gene: TRBV6-1
D gene: TRBD1
CDR3 length: 16

CDR3 protein: CASSLVPGSYEQYF
CDR3 DNA: TGTGCCAGCAGCTTAGTCCCAGGCTCCTACGAGCAGTACTTC
J gene: TRBJ2-7
clone size: .
V gene: TRBV7-2
D gene: .
CDR3 length: 14

CDR3 protein: CSVSDSKPFF
CDR3 DNA: TGCAGCGTTTCCGACTCTAAGCCGTTCTTC
J gene: TRBJ2-1
clone size: .
V gene: TRBV29-1
D gene: .
CDR3 length: 10

CDR3 protein: CASSEWLGQGNSPLHF
CDR3 DNA: TGTGCCAGCAGTGAATGGTTGGGACAGGGCAATTCACCCCTCCACTTT
J gene: TRBJ1-6
clone size: few
V gene: TRBV2
D gene: TRBD1
CDR3 length: 16

CDR3 protein: CASSRTGGNYGYTF
CDR3 DNA: TGTGCCAGCAGCCGGACAGGGGGAAACTATGGCTACACCTTC
J gene: TRBJ1-2
clone size: .
V gene: TRBV5-5
D gene: TRBD1
CDR3 length: 14

CDR3 protein: CASTLAGGSGEQYF
CDR3 DNA: TGTGCCAGCACTTTAGCGGGAGGATCGGGCGAGCAGTACTTC
J gene: TRBJ2-7
clone size: .
V gene: TRBV27
D gene: TRBD2
CDR3 length: 14

CDR3 protein: CASSSLSGGHSYNEQFF
CDR3 DNA: TGTGCCAGCAGTTCCTTGTCGGGAGGCCACTCCTACAATGAGCAGTTCTTC
J gene: TRBJ2-1
clone size: .
V gene: TRBV28
D gene: TRBD2
CDR3 length: 17

CDR3 protein: CASSPWTSGRKNTQYF
CDR3 DNA: TGTGCCAGCAGTCCTTGGACTAGCGGGAGGAAAAATACGCAGTATTTT
J gene: TRBJ2-3
clone size: .
V gene: TRBV28
D gene: TRBD2
CDR3 length: 16

CDR3 protein: CASSNRLAPNYNEQFF
CDR3 DNA: TGTGCCAGCAGCAACCGACTAGCGCCAAACTACAATGAGCAGTTCTTC
J gene: TRBJ2-1
clone size: .
V gene: TRBV11-2
D gene: TRBD2
CDR3 length: 16

CDR3 protein: CASSPGQPVQYF
CDR3 DNA: TGTGCCAGCAGCCCAGGACAGCCTGTGCAGTACTTC
J gene: TRBJ2-7
clone size: .
V gene: TRBV6-2/TRBV6-3
D gene: .
CDR3 length: 12